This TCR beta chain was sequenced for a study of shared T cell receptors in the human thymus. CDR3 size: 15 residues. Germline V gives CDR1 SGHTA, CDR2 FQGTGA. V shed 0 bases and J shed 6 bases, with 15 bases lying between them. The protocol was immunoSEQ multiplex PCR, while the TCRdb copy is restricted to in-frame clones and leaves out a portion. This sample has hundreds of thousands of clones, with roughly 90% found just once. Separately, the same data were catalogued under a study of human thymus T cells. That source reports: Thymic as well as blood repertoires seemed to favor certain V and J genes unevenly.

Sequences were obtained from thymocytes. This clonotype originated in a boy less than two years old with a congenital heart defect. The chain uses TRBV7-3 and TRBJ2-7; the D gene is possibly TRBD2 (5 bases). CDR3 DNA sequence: TGTGCCAGCAGCTTAACGTTAACCGAGCGGTCCGAGCAGTACTTC. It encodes CASSLTLTERSEQYF.